This T cell receptor (beta chain) was recorded in a study of blood T cell repertoires in COVID-19. TCRdb keeps only in-frame clones here, not all; method: immunoSEQ multiplex PCR. The sample includes a few hundred thousand clones, about nine tenths of them seen just once. The germline V gene encodes CDR1 SNHLY and CDR2 FYNNEI. V dropped 4 bases and J dropped 1 base, with 10 bases sitting between them. The CDR3 has 14 residues. Material: peripheral blood. This clonotype was sampled from a woman in her twenties or thirties with COVID-19, enrolled during active disease. This rearrangement joins TRBV2 to TRBJ1-1; D unclear. The CDR3 protein is CASSVTGWNTEAFF. The CDR3 bases are TGTGCCAGCAGTGTAACGGGTTGGAACACTGAAGCTTTCTTT.